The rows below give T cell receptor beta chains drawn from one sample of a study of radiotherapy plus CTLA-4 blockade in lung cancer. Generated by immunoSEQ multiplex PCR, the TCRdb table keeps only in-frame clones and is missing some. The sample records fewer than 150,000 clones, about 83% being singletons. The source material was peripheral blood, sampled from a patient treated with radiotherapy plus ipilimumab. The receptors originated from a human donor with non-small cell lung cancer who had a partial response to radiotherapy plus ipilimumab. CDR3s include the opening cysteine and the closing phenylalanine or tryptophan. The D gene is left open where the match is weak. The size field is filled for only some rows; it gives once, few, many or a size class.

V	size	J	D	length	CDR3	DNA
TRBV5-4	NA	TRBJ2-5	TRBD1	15	CASSLAGTGKETQYF	TGTGCCAGCAGCTTGGCCGGGACAGGGAAAGAGACCCAGTACTTC
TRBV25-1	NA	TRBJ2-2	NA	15	CASRRGGMNTGELFF	TGTGCCAGCAGGAGGGGGGGTATGAACACCGGGGAGCTGTTTTTT
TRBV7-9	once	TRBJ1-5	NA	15	CASSLDYSGDQPQHF	TGTGCCAGCAGCTTAGATTATTCGGGAGACCAGCCCCAGCATTTT
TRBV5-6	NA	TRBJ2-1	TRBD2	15	CASSLGLAGVGEQFF	TGTGCCAGCAGCTTGGGACTAGCGGGAGTCGGTGAGCAGTTCTTC
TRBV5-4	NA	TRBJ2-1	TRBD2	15	CASSGTSGLEDEQFF	TGTGCCAGCAGCGGGACTAGCGGGTTAGAGGATGAGCAGTTCTTC
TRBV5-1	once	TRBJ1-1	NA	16	CASSPRPAVSNTEAFF	TGCGCCAGCAGCCCCCGTCCCGCAGTATCGAACACTGAAGCTTTCTTT
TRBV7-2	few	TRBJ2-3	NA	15	CASSLWGESTDTQYF	TGTGCCAGCAGCTTATGGGGGGAAAGCACAGATACGCAGTATTTT
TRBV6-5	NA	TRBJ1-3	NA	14	CASSYGDRMDTIYF	TGTGCCAGCAGTTACGGCGACAGGATGGACACCATATATTTT
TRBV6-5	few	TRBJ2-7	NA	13	CASSYGGPLEQYF	TGTGCCAGCAGTTACGGAGGTCCTCTCGAGCAGTACTTC
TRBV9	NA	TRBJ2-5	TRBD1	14	CASSARQGPETQYF	TGTGCCAGCAGCGCCAGACAGGGGCCAGAGACCCAGTACTTC
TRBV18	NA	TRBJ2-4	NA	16	CASSPRGTTAKNIQYF	TGTGCCAGCTCACCCAGAGGGACAACGGCCAAAAACATTCAGTACTTC
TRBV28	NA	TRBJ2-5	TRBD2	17	CASSMGLADVYGETQYF	TGTGCCAGCAGCATGGGACTAGCGGACGTATATGGGGAGACCCAGTACTTC
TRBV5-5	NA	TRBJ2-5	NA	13	CASSLSGDGPQYF	TGTGCCAGCAGCTTATCAGGGGACGGGCCCCAGTACTTC
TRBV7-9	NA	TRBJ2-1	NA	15	CASSLSRASYNEQFF	TGTGCCAGCAGCTTGAGCAGGGCCTCCTACAATGAGCAGTTCTTC
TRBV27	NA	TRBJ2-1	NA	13	CASSGSIGSRQFF	TGTGCCAGCAGCGGTTCCATCGGGTCCCGGCAGTTCTTC
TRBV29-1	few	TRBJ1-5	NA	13	CSVGGQSNQPQHF	TGCAGCGTGGGCGGACAGTCCAATCAGCCCCAGCATTTT
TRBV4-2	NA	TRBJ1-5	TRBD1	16	CASSLSGQASNQPQHF	TGTGCCAGCAGCCTTTCGGGACAGGCTAGCAATCAGCCCCAGCATTTT
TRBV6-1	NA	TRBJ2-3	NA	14	CASTRDSNTDTQYF	TGTGCCAGCACCCGGGACTCCAACACAGATACGCAGTATTTT
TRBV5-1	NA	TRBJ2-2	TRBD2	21	CASSPYSGQITSGSTSGELFF	TGCGCCAGCAGCCCTTATAGCGGACAAATCACTAGCGGGAGTACTTCCGGGGAGCTGTTTTTT
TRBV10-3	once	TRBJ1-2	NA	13	CAISEGQIYGYTF	TGTGCCATCAGTGAGGGACAGATCTATGGCTACACCTTC
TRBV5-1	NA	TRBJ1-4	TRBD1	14	CASSSDRGNEKLFF	TGCGCCAGCAGCTCGGACAGGGGTAATGAAAAACTGTTTTTT
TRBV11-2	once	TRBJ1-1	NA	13	CASSLGLRAEAFF	TGTGCCAGCAGCCTGGGGCTGAGAGCTGAAGCTTTCTTT
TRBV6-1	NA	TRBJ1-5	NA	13	CASIGTFYQPQHF	TGTGCCAGCATCGGGACATTTTATCAGCCCCAGCATTTT
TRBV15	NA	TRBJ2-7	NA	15	CATSRARGSGYEQYF	TGTGCCACCAGCAGGGCCCGCGGCTCTGGGTACGAGCAGTACTTC
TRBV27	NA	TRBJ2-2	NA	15	CASSLSRAPTGELFF	TGTGCCAGCAGTTTATCCAGGGCGCCAACCGGGGAGCTGTTTTTT
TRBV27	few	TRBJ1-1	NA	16	CASSPGWGKTNTEAFF	TGTGCCAGCAGCCCAGGTTGGGGCAAAACGAACACTGAAGCTTTCTTT
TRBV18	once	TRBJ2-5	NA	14	CASSPGAGSETQYF	TGTGCCAGCTCACCAGGTGCGGGATCGGAGACCCAGTACTTC